These 27 T cell receptor beta chains share one sample of origin, sequenced in a study of blood T cell repertoires in COVID-19 (dated by TCRdb to 2018 to 2021). Receptor amplification or capture employed the immunoSEQ multiplex PCR assay. Sourced from immuneACCESS, this table was stored by TCRdb with only in-frame sequences that have V and J called. A share of the clones is absent; for the studies checked, an unresolved V gene accounts for under half, and the remainder has no known explanation. In all, the sample holds around 220,000 clones, and 70% to 90% of those were seen once. The ten largest clonotypes hold 3.5% to 5% of the sample. Specimen: peripheral blood. The receptors originated from a man aged 50 to 60 with acute or convalescent COVID-19.

The chain recombines TRBV2 with TRBJ1-5; possibly TRBD1 for D (5 bases). The germline gives CDR1 SNHLY, CDR2 FYNNEI. The length of the CDR3 is 13 residues. The CDR3, as DNA: TGTGCAACAACACGGACACCCGGTCAGCCCCAGCATTTT. It codes for CATTRTPGQPQHF.

The chain links TRBV7-9 to TRBJ1-5; D call uncertain. The CDR3 runs 14 residues. Trimming took 0 bases from V and 7 from J, leaving 10 bases between them. Germline V CDR1 and CDR2: SEHNR, FQNEAQ (reference sequence). CDR3 sequence (DNA): TGTGCCAGCAGCTTAGCGGCGGGAGGACAGCCCCAGCATTTT. Protein: CASSLAAGGQPQHF.

The rearrangement links TRBV29-1 to TRBJ2-1; TRBD2 might be the D (6 bases). V lost 3 bases and J 9 bases, leaving 15 bases between the germline ends. The CDR3 has 13 amino acids. Germline loops: CDR1 SQVTM, CDR2 ANQGSEA. The CDR3 is CSVDISGRGEQFF. The CDR3 DNA reads as TGCAGCGTTGACATTAGCGGCCGGGGTGAGCAGTTCTTC.

The rearrangement links TRBV20-1 to TRBJ1-2; no firm D call. Germline V gene lookup returns CDR1 DFQATT and CDR2 SNEGSKA (reference sequence). The CDR3 runs 11 residues. V shed 8 bases and J shed 5 bases, with 12 bases lying between them. The CDR3 here is CSFPSPYGYTF. Here the CDR3 DNA reads TGCAGTTTCCCTAGCCCTTATGGCTACACCTTC.

The table lists this clone with a few counts. This chain joins TRBV21-1 and TRBJ2-7; the table's D call, TRBD1, has no DNA check behind it. TRBV21-1 corresponds to a pseudogene. This CDR3 spans 15 amino acids. CDR3 sequence (DNA): TGTGCCAGCAGCTACCGGGACAGTCATTCCTACGAGCAGTACTTC. Translated: CASSYRDSHSYEQYF.

The chain recombines TRBV7-9 with TRBJ2-3; 9 nucleotides agree with TRBD2. Germline assignment: CDR1 SEHNR and CDR2 FQNEAQ (reference sequence). The V segment lost 6 bases and the J segment 5 bases; nucleotides outside the gene matches: 12. The CDR3 has 16 amino acids. For the CDR3, the DNA is TGTGCCAGCAGACTGAGGGCGGGGGGGCCTGGAGATACGCAGTATTTT. As protein: CASRLRAGGPGDTQYF.

In this sample, this clone turned up once. The chain recombines TRBV7-8 with TRBJ1-2; a weak D match, TRBD1 (6 bases). This CDR3 spans 15 amino acids. The V end lost 1 base, the J end lost 2 bases, and 11 bases lay between the germline ends. CDR1 is SGHVS and CDR2 is FQNEAQ in the germline V gene. The CDR3 spells CASSLEGHGNYGYTF. In DNA, the CDR3 is TGTGCCAGCAGCTTAGAGGGACACGGAAACTATGGCTACACCTTC.

The rearrangement links TRBV4-2 to TRBJ2-1, with D uncertain. Trimming left V 2 bases short and J 3 bases short, with 11 bases between. Germline CDR1 reads LGHNA; CDR2 reads YNFKEQ. This CDR3 spans 15 amino acids. CDR3 region: CASSQPGHFYNEQFF. The CDR3, as DNA: TGTGCCAGCAGCCAACCGGGTCACTTCTACAATGAGCAGTTCTTC.

V gene TRBV3-1 (or the pseudogene TRBV3-2) combines with J gene TRBJ1-2; TRBD1 matches at 8 bases. Germline lookup yields CDR1 LGHDT and CDR2 YNNKEL (reference sequence). This CDR3 has 13 residues. The V and J ends lost 4 bases and 8 bases, in that order; junction bases with no gene match: 6. The CDR3 sequence: CASSRTGREGYTF. CDR3 DNA sequence: TGTGCCAGCAGCCGGACAGGGCGTGAGGGCTACACCTTC.

The chain couples TRBV7-2 to TRBJ1-3; D possibly corresponds to TRBD1 (5 bases). The germline V and J ends were trimmed by 4 bases and 6 bases, with 13 bases remaining between them. The CDR3 extends over 14 amino acids. Germline lookup yields CDR1 SGHTA and CDR2 FQGNSA. DNA of the CDR3: TGTGCCAGCAGCTCTAGGGGCGGGGAAAACACCATATATTTT. It translates to CASSSRGGENTIYF.

The V call is TRBV3-1 (or the pseudogene TRBV3-2), the J call TRBJ1-1; D might be TRBD1 (5 bases). There are 14 residues in the CDR3. V dropped 4 bases and J dropped 2 bases, with 11 bases sitting between them. Germline V lookup: CDR1 LGHDT, CDR2 YNNKEL (reference sequence). The CDR3 reads CASSRFRDNTEAFF. The CDR3 DNA sequence: TGTGCCAGCAGCCGTTTCAGGGATAACACTGAAGCTTTCTTT.

The CDR3 bases are TGTGCCAGCAGACCTATGAACACCGGGGAGCTGTTTTTT. As protein: CASRPMNTGELFF. The chain couples TRBV2 to TRBJ2-2; no clear D. The CDR3 covers 13 residues. From germline, CDR1 is SNHLY and CDR2 FYNNEI. V lost 6 bases and J 1 base, leaving 6 bases between the germline ends.

The chain is built from TRBV30 and TRBJ2-7; 10 bases fit TRBD1. This CDR3 is 14 amino acids long. In germline, CDR1 is GTSNPN, CDR2 SVGIG (reference sequence). Germline trimming cut 3 bases from V and 2 bases from J; bases unmatched to any gene: 4. Here the CDR3 DNA reads TGTGCCTGGAGACGGACAGGGGGGACCTACGAGCAGTACTTC. Its translation is CAWRRTGGTYEQYF.

The chain is built from TRBV20-1 and TRBJ1-2; D call uncertain. This CDR3 has 11 amino acids. The V gene lost 6 bases and the J gene lost 4 bases, with 9 bases spanning the gap. Germline values: CDR1 DFQATT, CDR2 SNEGSKA (reference sequence). CDR3 sequence: CSALASYGYTF. CDR3 coding DNA: TGCAGTGCCCTTGCGAGCTATGGCTACACCTTC.

The chain has TRBV18 and TRBJ2-5; TRBD1 matches at 11 bases. V lost 3 bases to trimming and J lost 1 base; unmatched junction nucleotides: 10. There are 18 residues in the CDR3. Germline V CDR1 and CDR2: KGHSH, LQKENI. This chain's CDR3 is CASSPTLGQGGTQETQYF. CDR3 nucleotide sequence: TGTGCCAGCTCACCTACGTTGGGACAGGGGGGGACCCAAGAGACCCAGTACTTC.

This chain links TRBV19 with TRBJ1-3; the match to TRBD1 covers 8 bases. Germline loops: CDR1 LNHDA, CDR2 SQIVND (reference sequence). The CDR3 has 16 residues. Trimming cost V 8 bases and J 1 base; bases outside gene matches: 10. The CDR3 loop is CASPSPGTGSGNTIYF. The DNA of the CDR3 is TGTGCCAGTCCCTCACCCGGGACAGGTTCTGGAAACACCATATATTTT.

The CDR3 reads CASSSLGQPIDGYTF. The CDR3 region has the DNA TGTGCCAGCAGCTCCTTGGGGCAACCTATTGATGGCTACACCTTC. The genes are TRBV14 and TRBJ1-2, with D maybe TRBD1 (5 bases). Germline V gene data show CDR1 as SGHDN and CDR2 as FVKESK. The CDR3 totals 15 residues. V lost 5 bases and J lost 6, with 19 bases in between.

This clone has only one observation. CDR3 protein: CASSPLHGQYNEQFF. DNA for the CDR3: TGTGCCAGCAGCCCCCTTCATGGACAGTACAATGAGCAGTTCTTC. The V gene is TRBV11-2, the J gene TRBJ2-1; D possibly corresponds to TRBD1 (6 bases). This CDR3 contains 15 residues. CDR1 and CDR2 (germline): SGHAT, FQNNGV. V was trimmed by 5 bases and J by 4 bases, leaving 15 bases between them.

Here the CDR3 reads CASSPREEETQYF. CDR3 nucleotide sequence: TGTGCCAGCAGTCCCCGGGAAGAAGAGACCCAGTACTTC. This chain links TRBV28 with TRBJ2-5; TRBD2 might be the D (5 bases). V was trimmed by 5 bases and J by 3 bases, leaving 10 bases between them. This CDR3 region has 13 residues. Looked up from germline, CDR1 is MDHEN and CDR2 is SYDVKM. Full variable domain (outside the CDR3, taken from reference TRBV28 and TRBJ2-5): DVKVTQSSRYLVKRTGEKVFLECVQDMDHENMFWYRQDPGLGLRLIYFSYDVKMKEKGDIPEGYSVSREKKERFSLILESASTNQTSMYLCASSPREEETQYFGPGTRLLVL.

V usage is TRBV7-9 and J usage is TRBJ2-2; perhaps TRBD2 as D (5 bases). This CDR3 has 15 residues. Trimming took off 1 base at V and 4 bases at J, with 10 bases between the two ends. CDR1 and CDR2 (germline): SEHNR, FQNEAQ (reference sequence). Here the CDR3 reads CASSLESGVTGELFF. The CDR3, as DNA: TGTGCCAGCAGCTTAGAATCCGGGGTCACCGGGGAGCTGTTTTTT.

This CDR3 reads CASSAGPGNTIYF. The DNA for the CDR3 is TGTGCCAGCAGCGCGGGGCCTGGAAACACCATATATTTT. The V call is TRBV2, the J call TRBJ1-3; a possible D gene is TRBD1 (5 bases). The CDR3 has 13 amino acids. Germline V lookup: CDR1 SNHLY, CDR2 FYNNEI. Trimming stripped 6 bases from V and 2 bases from J, with 8 bases between.

This chain joins TRBV9 and TRBJ2-2; D is ambiguous. The germline CDR1 and CDR2 sequences are SGDLS and YYNGEE. Trimming shortened V by 4 bases and J by 2 bases, and 12 bases separated the two germline ends. CDR3 size: 15 residues. CDR3 bases: TGTGCCAGCAGCCCAGAGGTCTACAACACCGGGGAGCTGTTTTTT. It codes for CASSPEVYNTGELFF.

The chain combines TRBV5-1 with TRBJ1-4, with D uncertain. Germline V gives CDR1 SGHRS, CDR2 YFSETQ. The CDR3 extends over 14 amino acids. The V gene lost 1 base and the J gene lost 4 bases, with 8 bases spanning the gap. The CDR3 here is CASSLTSVNEKLFF. CDR3 bases: TGCGCCAGCAGCTTGACATCCGTTAATGAAAAACTGTTTTTT. The full variable domain, rest sourced from reference TRBV5-1 and TRBJ1-4, is KAGVTQTPRYLIKTRGQQVTLSCSPISGHRSVSWYQQTPGQGLQFLFEYFSETQRNKGNFPGRFSGRQFSNSRSEMNVSTLELGDSALYLCASSLTSVNEKLFFGSGTQLSVL.

This rearrangement joins TRBV27 to TRBJ1-5, with 8 bases lining up with TRBD1. The CDR3 spans 15 residues. CDR1 is MNHEY and CDR2 is SMNVEV in the germline V gene (reference sequence). With V trimmed by 5 bases and J by 4 bases, 7 bases remained unmatched. The DNA for the CDR3 is TGTGCCAGCAGTAAAGACAGGGGAGGAAATCAGCCCCAGCATTTT. This gives the protein CASSKDRGGNQPQHF.

This clone came up once. The gene calls are TRBV7-8 and TRBJ1-2, with 8 bases identical to TRBD1. This CDR3 is built from 15 residues. The germline V gene has CDR1 SGHVS and CDR2 FQNEAQ. The V and J ends lost 4 bases and 7 bases, in that order; junction bases with no gene match: 11. CDR3 nucleotide sequence: TGTGCCAGCAGCTGGGGACAGGAGGGGACCGGTGGCTACACCTTC. Its translation: CASSWGQEGTGGYTF.

V gene TRBV2 combines with J gene TRBJ2-1, with 11 bases fitting TRBD2. This CDR3 has 14 residues. The germline CDR1 and CDR2 sequences are SNHLY and FYNNEI. V was pared by 7 bases and J by 6 bases, with 5 bases of the junction left unmatched. CDR3 region: CASTLTSGANEQFF. Here the CDR3 DNA reads TGTGCCAGCACCCTGACTAGCGGGGCCAATGAGCAGTTCTTC.

This sequence joins TRBV27 and TRBJ1-1, with D possibly TRBD1 on 6 matching bases. Germline CDR1 is MNHEY and CDR2 is SMNVEV (reference sequence). The ends were cut back, 2 bases at V and 1 base at J, with 8 bases in the middle. CDR3 length equals 14 residues. The CDR3 loop is CASSLQGRNTEAFF. The CDR3, as DNA: TGTGCCAGCAGTTTACAGGGGAGGAACACTGAAGCTTTCTTT.